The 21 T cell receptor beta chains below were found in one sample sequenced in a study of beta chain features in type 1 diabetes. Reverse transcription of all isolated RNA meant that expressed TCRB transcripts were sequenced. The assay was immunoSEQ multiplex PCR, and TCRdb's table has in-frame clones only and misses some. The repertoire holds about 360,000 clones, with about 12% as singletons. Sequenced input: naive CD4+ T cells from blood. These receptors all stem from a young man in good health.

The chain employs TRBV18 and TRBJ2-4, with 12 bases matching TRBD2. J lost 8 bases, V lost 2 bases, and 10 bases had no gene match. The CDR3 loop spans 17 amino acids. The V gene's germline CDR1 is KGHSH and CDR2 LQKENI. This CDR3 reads CASSPRGLAGGPHIQYF. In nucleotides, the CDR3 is TGTGCCAGCTCACCAAGAGGGCTAGCGGGGGGGCCGCACATTCAGTACTTC. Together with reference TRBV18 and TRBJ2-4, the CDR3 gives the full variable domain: NAGVMQNPRHLVRRRGQEARLRCSPMKGHSHVYWYRQLPEEGLKFMVYLQKENIIDESGMPKERFSAEFPKEGPSILRIQQVVRGDSAAYFCASSPRGLAGGPHIQYFGAGTRLSVL.

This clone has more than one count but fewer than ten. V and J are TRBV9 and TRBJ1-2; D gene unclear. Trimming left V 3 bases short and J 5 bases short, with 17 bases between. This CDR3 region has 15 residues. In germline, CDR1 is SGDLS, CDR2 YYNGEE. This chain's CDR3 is CASSAASSRGYGYTF. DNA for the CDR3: TGTGCCAGCAGCGCAGCCAGCAGCCGAGGGTATGGCTACACCTTC.

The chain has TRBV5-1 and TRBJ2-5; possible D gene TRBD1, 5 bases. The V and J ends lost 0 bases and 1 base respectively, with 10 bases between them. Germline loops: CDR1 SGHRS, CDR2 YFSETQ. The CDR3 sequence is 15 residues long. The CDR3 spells CASSLDRTFQETQYF. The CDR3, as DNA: TGCGCCAGCAGCTTGGACAGGACCTTCCAAGAGACCCAGTACTTC.

The chain's CDR3 is CASSYSVQVTQPQHF. DNA for the CDR3: TGTGCCAGCAGTTATTCGGTACAGGTTACTCAGCCCCAGCATTTT. This sequence joins TRBV6-5 and TRBJ1-5; D perhaps matches TRBD1 (5 bases). The CDR3 consists of 15 residues. The V gene's germline CDR1 is MNHEY and CDR2 SVGAGI. V lost 3 bases, J lost 6 bases, and 15 bases lay in between.

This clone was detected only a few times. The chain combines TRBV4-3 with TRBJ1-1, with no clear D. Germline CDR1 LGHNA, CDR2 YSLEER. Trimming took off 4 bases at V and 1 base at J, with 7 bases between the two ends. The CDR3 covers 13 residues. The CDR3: CASSRLQNTEAFF. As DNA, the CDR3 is TGCGCCAGCAGCCGCTTACAGAACACTGAAGCTTTCTTT.

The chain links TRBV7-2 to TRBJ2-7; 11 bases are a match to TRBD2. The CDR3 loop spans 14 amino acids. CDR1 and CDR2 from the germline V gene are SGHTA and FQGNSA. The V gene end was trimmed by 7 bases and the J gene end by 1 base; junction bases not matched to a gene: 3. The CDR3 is CASKGLADSYEQYF. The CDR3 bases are TGTGCCAGCAAGGGACTAGCGGATTCCTACGAGCAGTACTTC.

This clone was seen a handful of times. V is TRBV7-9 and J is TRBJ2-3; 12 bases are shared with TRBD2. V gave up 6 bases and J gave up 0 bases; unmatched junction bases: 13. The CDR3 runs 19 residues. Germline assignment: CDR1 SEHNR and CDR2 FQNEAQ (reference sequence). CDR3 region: CASRRGLAGRAWSTDTQYF. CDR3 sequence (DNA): TGTGCCAGCAGACGTGGACTAGCGGGGAGGGCTTGGAGCACAGATACGCAGTATTTT.

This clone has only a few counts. CDR3 bases: TGTGCCAGCAGTTTGGCGGGGCTTGGAACCAAAAACATTCAGTACTTC. The encoded protein is CASSLAGLGTKNIQYF. The chain couples TRBV28 to TRBJ2-4; weak D call: TRBD2 (6 bases). The CDR3 covers 16 residues. Germline V lookup: CDR1 MDHEN, CDR2 SYDVKM. V dropped 3 bases and J dropped 2 bases, with 14 bases sitting between them. Drawing the rest from reference TRBV28 and TRBJ2-4, the complete variable domain is DVKVTQSSRYLVKRTGEKVFLECVQDMDHENMFWYRQDPGLGLRLIYFSYDVKMKEKGDIPEGYSVSREKKERFSLILESASTNQTSMYLCASSLAGLGTKNIQYFGAGTRLSVL.

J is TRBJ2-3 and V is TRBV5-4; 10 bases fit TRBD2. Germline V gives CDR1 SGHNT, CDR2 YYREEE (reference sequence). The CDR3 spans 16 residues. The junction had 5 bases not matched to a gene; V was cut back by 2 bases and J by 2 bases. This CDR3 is CASSFRLAGATDTQYF. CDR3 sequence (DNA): TGTGCCAGCAGCTTCCGGCTAGCGGGGGCCACAGATACGCAGTATTTT.

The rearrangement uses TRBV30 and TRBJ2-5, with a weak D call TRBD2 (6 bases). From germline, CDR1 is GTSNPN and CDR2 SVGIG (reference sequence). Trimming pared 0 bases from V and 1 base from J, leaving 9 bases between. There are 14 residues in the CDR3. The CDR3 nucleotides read TGTGCCTGGAGTGTACGGAGGGTCCAAGAGACCCAGTACTTC. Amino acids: CAWSVRRVQETQYF. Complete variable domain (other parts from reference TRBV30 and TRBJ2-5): SQTIHQWPATLVQPVGSPLSLECTVEGTSNPNLYWYRQAAGRGLQLLFYSVGIGQISSEVPQNLSASRPQDRQFILSSKKLLLSDSGFYLCAWSVRRVQETQYFGPGTRLLVL.

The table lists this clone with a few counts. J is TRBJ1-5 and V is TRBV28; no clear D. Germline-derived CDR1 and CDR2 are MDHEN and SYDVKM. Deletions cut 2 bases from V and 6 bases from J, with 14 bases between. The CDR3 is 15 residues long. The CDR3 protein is CASSLSGRFGQPQHF. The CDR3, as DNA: TGTGCCAGCAGTTTAAGTGGCAGGTTCGGTCAGCCCCAGCATTTT.

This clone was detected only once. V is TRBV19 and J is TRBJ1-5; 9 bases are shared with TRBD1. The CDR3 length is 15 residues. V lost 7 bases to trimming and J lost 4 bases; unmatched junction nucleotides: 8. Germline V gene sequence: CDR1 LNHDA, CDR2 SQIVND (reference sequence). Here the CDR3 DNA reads TGTGCCAGTACTCTTCTGGGACAGGGAAATCAGCCCCAGCATTTT. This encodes CASTLLGQGNQPQHF.

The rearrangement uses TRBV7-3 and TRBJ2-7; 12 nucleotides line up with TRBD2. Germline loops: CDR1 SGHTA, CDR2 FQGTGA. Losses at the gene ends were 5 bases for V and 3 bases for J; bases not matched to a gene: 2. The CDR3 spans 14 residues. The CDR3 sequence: CASSLLAGGYEQYF. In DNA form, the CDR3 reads TGTGCCAGCAGCCTACTAGCGGGAGGCTACGAGCAGTACTTC. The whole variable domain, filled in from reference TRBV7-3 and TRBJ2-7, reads GAGVSQTPSNKVTEKGKYVELRCDPISGHTALYWYRQSLGQGPEFLIYFQGTGAADDSGLPNDRFFAVRPEGSVSTLKIQRTERGDSAVYLCASSLLAGGYEQYFGPGTRLTVT.

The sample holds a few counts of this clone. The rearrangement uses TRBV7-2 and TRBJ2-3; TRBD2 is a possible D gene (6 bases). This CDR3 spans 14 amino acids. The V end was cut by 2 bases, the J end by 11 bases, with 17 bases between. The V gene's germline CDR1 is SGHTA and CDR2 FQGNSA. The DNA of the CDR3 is TGTGCCAGCAGCTTAACACGGGAGCAAATCCGGCAGTATTTT. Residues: CASSLTREQIRQYF.

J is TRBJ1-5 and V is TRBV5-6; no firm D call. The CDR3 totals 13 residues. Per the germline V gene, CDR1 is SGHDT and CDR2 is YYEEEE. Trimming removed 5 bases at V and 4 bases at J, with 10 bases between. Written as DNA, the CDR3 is TGTGCCAGCAGTTTCGACAATAATCAGCCCCAGCATTTT. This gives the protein CASSFDNNQPQHF.

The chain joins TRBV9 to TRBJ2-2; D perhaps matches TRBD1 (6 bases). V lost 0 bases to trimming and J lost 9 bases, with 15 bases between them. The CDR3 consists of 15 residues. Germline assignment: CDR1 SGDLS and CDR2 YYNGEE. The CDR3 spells CASSVAPGQRRELFF. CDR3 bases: TGTGCCAGCAGCGTAGCTCCAGGACAGCGAAGGGAGCTGTTTTTT.

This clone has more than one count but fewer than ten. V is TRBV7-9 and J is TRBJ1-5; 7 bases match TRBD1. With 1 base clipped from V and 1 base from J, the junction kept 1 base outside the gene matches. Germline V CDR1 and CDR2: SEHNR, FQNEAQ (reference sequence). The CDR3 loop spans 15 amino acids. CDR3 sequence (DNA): TGTGCCAGCAGCTTAGGGGGACAGAGCAATCAGCCCCAGCATTTT. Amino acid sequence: CASSLGGQSNQPQHF.

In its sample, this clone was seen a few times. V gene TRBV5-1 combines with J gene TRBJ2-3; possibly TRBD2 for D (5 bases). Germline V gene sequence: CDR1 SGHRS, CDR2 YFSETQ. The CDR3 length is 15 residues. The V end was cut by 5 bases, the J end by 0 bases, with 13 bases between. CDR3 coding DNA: TGCGCCAGCAGACCCTCGGGATTGAGCACAGATACGCAGTATTTT. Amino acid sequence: CASRPSGLSTDTQYF.

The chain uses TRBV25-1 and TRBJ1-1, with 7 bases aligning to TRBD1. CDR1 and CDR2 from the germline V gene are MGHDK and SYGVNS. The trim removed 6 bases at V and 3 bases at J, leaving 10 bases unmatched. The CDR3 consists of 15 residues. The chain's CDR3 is CASRPRTGLYTEAFF. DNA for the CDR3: TGTGCCAGCAGACCCCGGACAGGACTGTACACTGAAGCTTTCTTT. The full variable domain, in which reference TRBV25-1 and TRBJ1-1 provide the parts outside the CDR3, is EADIYQTPRYLVIGTGKKITLECSQTMGHDKMYWYQQDPGMELHLIHYSYGVNSTEKGDLSSESTVSRIRTEHFPLTLESARPSHTSQYLCASRPRTGLYTEAFFGQGTRLTVV.

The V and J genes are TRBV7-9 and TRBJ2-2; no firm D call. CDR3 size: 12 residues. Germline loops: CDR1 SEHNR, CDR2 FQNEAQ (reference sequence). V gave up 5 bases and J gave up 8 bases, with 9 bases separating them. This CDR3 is CASSPTLGELFF. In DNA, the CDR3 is TGTGCCAGCAGCCCAACTTTGGGGGAGCTGTTTTTT. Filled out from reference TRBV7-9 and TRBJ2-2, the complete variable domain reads DTGVSQNPRHKITKRGQNVTFRCDPISEHNRLYWYRQTLGQGPEFLTYFQNEAQLEKSRLLSDRFSAERPKGSFSTLEIQRTEQGDSAMYLCASSPTLGELFFGEGSRLTVL.

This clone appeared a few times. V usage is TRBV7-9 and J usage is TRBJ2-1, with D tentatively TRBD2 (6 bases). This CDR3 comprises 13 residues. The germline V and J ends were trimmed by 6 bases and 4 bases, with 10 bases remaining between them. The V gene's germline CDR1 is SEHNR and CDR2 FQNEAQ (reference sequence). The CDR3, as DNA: TGTGCCAGCAGGCCCGGAGGGTACAATGAGCAGTTCTTC. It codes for CASRPGGYNEQFF.